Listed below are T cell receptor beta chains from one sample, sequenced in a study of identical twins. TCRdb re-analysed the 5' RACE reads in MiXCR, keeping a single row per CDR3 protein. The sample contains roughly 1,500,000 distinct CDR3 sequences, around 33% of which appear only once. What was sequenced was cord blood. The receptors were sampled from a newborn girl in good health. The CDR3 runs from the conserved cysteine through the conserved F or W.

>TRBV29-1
CSVWTGGEQYF
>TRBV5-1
CASSWGLAGFYNEQFF
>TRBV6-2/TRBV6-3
CASSYVNYGYTF
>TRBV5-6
CASSLGGIQGRTEAFF
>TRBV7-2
CASSGRFLSGANVLTF
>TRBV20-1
CSARPSSAGTYNEQFF
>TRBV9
CASTPLGGYGYTF
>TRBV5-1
CASSLDGGNTDTQYF
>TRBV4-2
CASSQEGLADYNEQYF
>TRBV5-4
CASSPSGGSINEQYF
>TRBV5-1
CASSRETGNTIYF
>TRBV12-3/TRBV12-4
CASRPDPVTGYTF
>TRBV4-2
CASSHLRTFYNEQFF
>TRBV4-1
CASSQRQGFLAAYNEQFF
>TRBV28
CASSFRPGQANQPQHF
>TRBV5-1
CASRRGLDIYQPQHF
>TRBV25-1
CASSEFEAGAYEQYF
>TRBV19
CASSIDHTGARYNEQFF
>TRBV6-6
CAVRGFTEAFF
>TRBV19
CASSIWTSGSNEQYF
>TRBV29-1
CSVGGGPSYNEQYF
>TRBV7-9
CASSLSRLYGTQYF
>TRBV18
CASSPLGLETDTQYF
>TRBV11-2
CASSLERVASGVQGQYF
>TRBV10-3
CAISESKPESNYGYTF
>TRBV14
CANSHLGRNLYNEQFF
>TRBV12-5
CASGPRDDEQYF
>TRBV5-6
CASSYPGLAGRTKNIQYF
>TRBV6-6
CASSYSSSGYEQYF
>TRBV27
CASRARGVPEKLFF
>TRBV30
CAWSGRRGGIYNEQYF
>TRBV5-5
CASSLLDWRKETQYF
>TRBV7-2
CASSLGTSGRALWYEQYF
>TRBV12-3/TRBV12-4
CASSGAGGVADTQYF
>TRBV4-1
CASSQWGREQFF
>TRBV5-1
CASSLAQSNEQFF
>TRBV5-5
CASSSGLQRPEKLFF
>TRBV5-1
CASSRRRFNEKLFF
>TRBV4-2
CASSLDISGGLPYEQYF
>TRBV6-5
CASDRFPQYF
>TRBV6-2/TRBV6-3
CASSYSEGWIGYTF
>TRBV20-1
CSASPGGKNIQYF
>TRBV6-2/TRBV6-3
CASSLLGLGGTQYF
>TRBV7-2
CASSPVGGGAFF
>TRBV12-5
CASGLSPGTGPNTEAFF
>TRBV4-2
CASSQDLTSVRNEQFF
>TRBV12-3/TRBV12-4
CASRPGQGSSYNSPLHF
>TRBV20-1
CSANTGMYEQYF
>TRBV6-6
CASSYRGHGYTF
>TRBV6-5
CASSSPGLAGEVNEQYF
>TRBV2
CASVRTGTYEQYF
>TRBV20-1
CSASVGQGARHSPLHF
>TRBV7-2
CASSLTGMSTDTQYF
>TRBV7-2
CASSLNPRNTEAFF
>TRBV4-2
CASSQDPFVPNTEAFF